The sequence of this TCR beta chain was determined in a study of blood T cell repertoires in COVID-19. Looking at the study overall: Both acute and convalescent COVID-19 samples were obtained from the United States, Italy and Spain. Sources were T cells, B-cell-depleted T cells, or PBMCs; the material itself was cDNA or gDNA.

Germline V CDR1 and CDR2: SEHNR, FQNEAQ (reference sequence). J gave up 5 bases and V 10 bases, and 5 bases lay outside the gene matches. The CDR3 totals 12 residues. Study processing details: Reference gene primer amplification gave estimated nucleated cell counts. The table came from immunoSEQ multiplex PCR; TCRdb's copy has only in-frame clones and leaves some out. Clone size and V and J calls were adopted from that table, with D and trimming inferred from the DNA. The sample holds hundreds of thousands of clones, roughly 80% seen once. The specimen sequenced was peripheral blood. The chain links TRBV7-9 to TRBJ2-1, with 7 bases that match TRBD2. The TCR sequence derives from a woman aged 55-70 years with active or convalescent COVID-19. The CDR3 nucleotides read TGTGCCAAGAGCGGGGCTAACAATGAGCAGTTCTTC. It encodes CAKSGANNEQFF.